The 20 T cell receptor beta chains below come from one sample, sequenced in a study of CXCR3-negative and CXCR3-positive naive CD8 T cells. 5' RACE with UMI labels generated the TRB cDNA libraries. TCRdb reprocessed the 5' RACE reads, keeping one entry per CDR3 protein, no DNA. Its table lists tens of thousands of distinct CDR3 sequences. Sample: naive CXCR3- CD8+ T cells from blood. Sample subset: CD45RO-CCR7+CD27+CD95- naive CD8+ T cells lacking CXCR3 (TNR3-). Receptors were obtained from a human donor in good health. Some clones in this sample may be carry-over from other donors' samples.

The chain employs TRBV19 and TRBJ2-2; TCRdb names TRBD2, which stays unverified in the absence of DNA. Looked up from germline, CDR1 is LNHDA and CDR2 is SQIVND (reference sequence). The length of the CDR3 is 17 residues. Here the CDR3 reads CASSMVPGLSNTGELFF. The full variable domain, in which reference TRBV19 and TRBJ2-2 provide the parts outside the CDR3, is DGGITQSPKYLFRKEGQNVTLSCEQNLNHDAMYWYRQDPGQGLRLIYYSQIVNDFQKGDIAEGYSVSREKKESFPLTVTSAQKNPTAFYLCASSMVPGLSNTGELFFGEGSRLTVL.

This chain connects TRBV12-3 or TRBV12-4 to TRBJ2-5; TCRdb reports TRBD1, a call that lacks DNA to check it against. The CDR3 length is 14 residues. CDR3 region: CASSWTGGSETQYF.

This rearrangement joins TRBV5-1 to TRBJ1-1; TCRdb names TRBD1, which stays unverified in the absence of DNA. This CDR3 has 15 amino acids. Per the germline V gene, CDR1 is SGHRS and CDR2 is YFSETQ. CDR3: CASSGPQGVDTEAFF. Based on the CDR3 plus reference TRBV5-1 and TRBJ1-1, the full variable domain is KAGVTQTPRYLIKTRGQQVTLSCSPISGHRSVSWYQQTPGQGLQFLFEYFSETQRNKGNFPGRFSGRQFSNSRSEMNVSTLELGDSALYLCASSGPQGVDTEAFFGQGTRLTVV.

The rearrangement uses TRBV12-3 or TRBV12-4 and TRBJ1-1. The CDR3 covers 13 residues. CDR3 sequence: CASSLSSYTEAFF.

V usage is TRBV12-3 or TRBV12-4 and J usage is TRBJ2-1; TCRdb gives TRBD2 as the D gene, but with no DNA this cannot be confirmed. The CDR3 spans 15 residues. Here the CDR3 reads CASSLGLASWGEQFF.

This chain links TRBV18 with TRBJ2-2. In germline, CDR1 is KGHSH, CDR2 LQKENI. The CDR3 totals 16 residues. This CDR3 is CASSPWDSTNTGELFF.

The J gene is TRBJ2-7, the V gene TRBV29-1; TCRdb outputs TRBD1, but without DNA this stays unchecked. The CDR3 runs to 14 residues. CDR1 and CDR2 from the germline V gene are SQVTM and ANQGSEA. This CDR3 is CSVLRDNGAYEQYF.

V gene TRBV29-1 combines with J gene TRBJ1-1; TCRdb's D gene call, TRBD1, goes unchecked for lack of DNA. The CDR3 is made up of 14 amino acids. The V gene's germline CDR1 is SQVTM and CDR2 ANQGSEA. The CDR3 here is CSVDTGTMEEWAFF.

V is TRBV7-9 and J is TRBJ1-2. CDR3 size: 15 residues. Germline loops: CDR1 SEHNR, CDR2 FQNEAQ (reference sequence). This CDR3 is CASSLSDTTNYGYTF.

The chain is built from TRBV29-1 and TRBJ1-2; the D call from TCRdb, TRBD1, cannot be confirmed without DNA. This CDR3 is 12 amino acids long. Germline V gives CDR1 SQVTM, CDR2 ANQGSEA. The CDR3 spells CSAGESSYGYTF.

The chain links TRBV4-1 to TRBJ2-1; TCRdb's assignment of TRBD1 cannot be checked, as there is no DNA. Germline CDR1 MGHRA, CDR2 YSYEKL. The length of the CDR3 is 15 residues. CDR3 region: CASRERQYSYNEQFF.

This rearrangement joins TRBV19 to TRBJ2-1; as DNA is missing, the TRBD1 call by TCRdb cannot be tested. There are 16 residues in the CDR3. The germline gives CDR1 LNHDA, CDR2 SQIVND (reference sequence). The CDR3 protein is CASSGPGTVFYNEQFF.

This rearrangement joins TRBV4-3 to TRBJ1-1; lacking DNA, the TRBD1 call made by TCRdb goes unchecked. Per germline, CDR1 LGHNA and CDR2 YSLEER. This CDR3 has 14 amino acids. The CDR3 protein is CASSQIGESTEAFF.

The rearrangement uses TRBV7-9 and TRBJ2-1; the TRBD1 assignment by TCRdb is unverifiable without DNA. Per germline, CDR1 SEHNR and CDR2 FQNEAQ (reference sequence). The CDR3 sequence is 16 residues long. This chain's CDR3 is CASSLAPGRSYNEQFF.

The rearrangement links TRBV14 to TRBJ1-2. Germline CDR1 SGHDN, CDR2 FVKESK. This CDR3 has 13 residues. CDR3 sequence: CASSQGAFYGYTF.

This chain links TRBV7-9 with TRBJ2-4; with no DNA, the TCRdb D assignment of TRBD1 cannot be verified. Germline V gene sequence: CDR1 SEHNR, CDR2 FQNEAQ (reference sequence). The CDR3 runs to 14 residues. CDR3 residues: CASSPPGAKNIQYF.

The chain uses TRBV9 and TRBJ1-2. The germline V gene encodes CDR1 SGDLS and CDR2 YYNGEE. The CDR3 is 16 residues long. The CDR3 region is CASSVAEAEANYGYTF.

The chain carries TRBV4-1 and TRBJ2-1. The CDR3 is 15 amino acids. The V gene's germline CDR1 is MGHRA and CDR2 YSYEKL. CDR3 sequence: CASSQGPSSYNEQFF.

J is TRBJ1-2 and V is TRBV20-1. This CDR3 contains 14 residues. Germline V gene sequence: CDR1 DFQATT, CDR2 SNEGSKA (reference sequence). The CDR3 protein is CSADPRLNNYGYTF.

The chain recombines TRBV29-1 with TRBJ2-3; TCRdb outputs TRBD1, but without DNA this stays unchecked. Germline V gene lookup returns CDR1 SQVTM and CDR2 ANQGSEA. The length of the CDR3 is 14 residues. The CDR3: CSVEPRQGSDTQYF.